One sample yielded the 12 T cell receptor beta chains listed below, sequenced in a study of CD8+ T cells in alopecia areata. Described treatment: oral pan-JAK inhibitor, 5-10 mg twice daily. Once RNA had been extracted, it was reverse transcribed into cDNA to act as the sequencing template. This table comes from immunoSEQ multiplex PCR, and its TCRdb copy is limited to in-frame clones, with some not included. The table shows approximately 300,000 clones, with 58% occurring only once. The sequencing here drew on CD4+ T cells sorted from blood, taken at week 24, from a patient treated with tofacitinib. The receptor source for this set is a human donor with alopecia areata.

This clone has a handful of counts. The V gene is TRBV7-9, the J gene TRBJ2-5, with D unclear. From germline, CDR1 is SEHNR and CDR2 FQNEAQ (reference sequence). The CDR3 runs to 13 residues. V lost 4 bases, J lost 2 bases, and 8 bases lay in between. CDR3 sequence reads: CASSSYTQETQYF. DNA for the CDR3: TGTGCCAGCAGCTCCTACACACAAGAGACCCAGTACTTC.

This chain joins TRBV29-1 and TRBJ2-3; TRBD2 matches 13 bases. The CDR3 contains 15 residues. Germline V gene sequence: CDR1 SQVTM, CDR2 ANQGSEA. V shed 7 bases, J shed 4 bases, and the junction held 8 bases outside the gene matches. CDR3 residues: CSGLTSGGAADTQYF. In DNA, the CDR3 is TGCAGCGGCCTCACTAGCGGGGGGGCGGCAGATACGCAGTATTTT.

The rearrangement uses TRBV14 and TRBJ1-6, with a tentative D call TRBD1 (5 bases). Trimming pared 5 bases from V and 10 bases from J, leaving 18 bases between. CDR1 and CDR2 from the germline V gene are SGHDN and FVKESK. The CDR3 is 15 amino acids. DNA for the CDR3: TGTGCCAGCAGCTCGGTCGTAGGGGTTTGGTCACCCCTCCACTTT. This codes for CASSSVVGVWSPLHF.

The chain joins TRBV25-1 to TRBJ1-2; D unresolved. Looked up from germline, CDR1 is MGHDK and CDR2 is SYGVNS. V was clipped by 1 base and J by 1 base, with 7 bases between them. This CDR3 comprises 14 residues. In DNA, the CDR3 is TGTGCCAGCAGTGAATTGGGGATTAACTATGGCTACACCTTC. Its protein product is CASSELGINYGYTF.

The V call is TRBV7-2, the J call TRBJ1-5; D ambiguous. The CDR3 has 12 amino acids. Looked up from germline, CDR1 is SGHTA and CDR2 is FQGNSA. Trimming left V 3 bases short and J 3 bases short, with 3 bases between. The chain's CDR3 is CASSFVNQPQHF. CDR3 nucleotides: TGTGCCAGCAGCTTTGTCAATCAGCCCCAGCATTTT. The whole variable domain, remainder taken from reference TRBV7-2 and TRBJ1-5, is GAGVSQSPSNKVTEKGKDVELRCDPISGHTALYWYRQSLGQGLEFLIYFQGNSAPDKSGLPSDRFSAERTGGSVSTLTIQRTQQEDSAVYLCASSFVNQPQHFGDGTRLSIL.

The CDR3 loop reads CASSLVRTGDNSPLHF. The CDR3 DNA sequence: TGTGCCAGCAGCTTGGTCAGGACAGGGGATAATTCACCCCTCCACTTT. The chain is built from TRBV5-6 and TRBJ1-6, with 9 bases aligning to TRBD1. J was trimmed by 5 bases and V by 0 bases; bases with no gene match: 3. Per germline, CDR1 SGHDT and CDR2 YYEEEE. The CDR3 spans 16 residues.

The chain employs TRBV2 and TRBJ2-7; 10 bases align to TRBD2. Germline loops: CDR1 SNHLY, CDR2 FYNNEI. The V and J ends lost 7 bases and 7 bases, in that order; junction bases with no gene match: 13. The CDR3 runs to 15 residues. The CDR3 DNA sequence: TGTGCCAGCACTCTCTCTGGTCTAGCGGGGGAAGAGCAGTACTTC. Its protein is CASTLSGLAGEEQYF. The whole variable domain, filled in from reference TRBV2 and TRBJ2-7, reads EPEVTQTPSHQVTQMGQEVILRCVPISNHLYFYWYRQILGQKVEFLVSFYNNEISEKSEIFDDQFSVERPDGSNFTLKIRSTKLEDSAMYFCASTLSGLAGEEQYFGPGTRLTVT.

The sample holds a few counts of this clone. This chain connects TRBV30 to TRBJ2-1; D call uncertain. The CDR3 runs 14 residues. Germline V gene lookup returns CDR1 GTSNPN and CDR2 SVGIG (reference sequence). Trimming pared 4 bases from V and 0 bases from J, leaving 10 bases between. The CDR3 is CAWNPESSYNEQFF. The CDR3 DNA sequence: TGTGCCTGGAACCCAGAGAGCTCCTACAATGAGCAGTTCTTC.

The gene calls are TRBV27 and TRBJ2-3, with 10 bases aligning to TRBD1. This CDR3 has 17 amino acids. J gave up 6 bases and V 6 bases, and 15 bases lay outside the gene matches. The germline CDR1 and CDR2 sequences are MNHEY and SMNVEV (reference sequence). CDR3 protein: CASSKRQGAGVGDTQYF. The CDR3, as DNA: TGTGCCAGCAGCAAGAGACAGGGGGCGGGTGTTGGTGATACGCAGTATTTT.

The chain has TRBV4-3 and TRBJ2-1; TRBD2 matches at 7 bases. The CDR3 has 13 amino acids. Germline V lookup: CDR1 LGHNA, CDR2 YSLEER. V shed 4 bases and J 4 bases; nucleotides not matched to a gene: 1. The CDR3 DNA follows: TGCGCCAGCAGCCGAGCGGGGTACAATGAGCAGTTCTTC. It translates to CASSRAGYNEQFF.

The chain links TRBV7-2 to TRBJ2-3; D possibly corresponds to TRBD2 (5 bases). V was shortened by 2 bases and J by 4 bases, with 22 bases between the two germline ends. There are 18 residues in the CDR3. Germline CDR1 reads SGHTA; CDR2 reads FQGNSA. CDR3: CASSLRGFKDQHPDTQYF. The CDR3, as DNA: TGTGCCAGCAGCTTAAGAGGGTTCAAGGACCAACATCCAGATACGCAGTATTTT. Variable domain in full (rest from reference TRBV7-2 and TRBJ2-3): GAGVSQSPSNKVTEKGKDVELRCDPISGHTALYWYRQSLGQGLEFLIYFQGNSAPDKSGLPSDRFSAERTGGSVSTLTIQRTQQEDSAVYLCASSLRGFKDQHPDTQYFGPGTRLTVL.

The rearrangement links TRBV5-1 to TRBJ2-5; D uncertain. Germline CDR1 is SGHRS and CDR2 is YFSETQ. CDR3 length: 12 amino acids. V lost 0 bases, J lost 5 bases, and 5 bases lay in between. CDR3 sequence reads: CASSLESETQYF. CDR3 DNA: TGCGCCAGCAGCTTGGAATCGGAGACCCAGTACTTC.